This T cell receptor (beta chain) was sequenced during a study of T cell repertoires in cytomegalovirus infection. Study as a whole: Recently identified HLA-C-restricted CMV epitopes and well-studied HLA-B-restricted CMV epitopes were used by the study. Public signatures in TCR beta pointed to CMV infection and matching HLA type. Study observations and caveats: The response measured ex vivo was dominated by TCR beta clonotypes (HLA-C-restricted and CMV-specific).

TCRdb re-called the reads through MiXCR, storing one row per CDR3 protein. The sample has more than 110,000 distinct CDR3 sequences; approximately 30% are singletons. This clonotype was observed at least ten times. Its antigen is unknown. V dropped 1 base and J dropped 1 base, with 4 bases sitting between them. Germline V gene lookup returns CDR1 MGHRA and CDR2 YSYEKL. The CDR3 runs to 13 residues. Sequenced here: CD8+ T cells from cultured PBMCs, sampled from culture after CMV antigen stimulation. This receptor was taken from a human donor in good health (CMV status not recorded). Some clones in this sample may be carry-over from other donors' samples. J is TRBJ1-1 and V is TRBV4-1, with D hard to call. The CDR3 sequence: CASSQGGNTEAFF. The CDR3 DNA reads as TGCGCCAGCAGCCAAGGGGGGAACACTGAAGCTTTCTTT.